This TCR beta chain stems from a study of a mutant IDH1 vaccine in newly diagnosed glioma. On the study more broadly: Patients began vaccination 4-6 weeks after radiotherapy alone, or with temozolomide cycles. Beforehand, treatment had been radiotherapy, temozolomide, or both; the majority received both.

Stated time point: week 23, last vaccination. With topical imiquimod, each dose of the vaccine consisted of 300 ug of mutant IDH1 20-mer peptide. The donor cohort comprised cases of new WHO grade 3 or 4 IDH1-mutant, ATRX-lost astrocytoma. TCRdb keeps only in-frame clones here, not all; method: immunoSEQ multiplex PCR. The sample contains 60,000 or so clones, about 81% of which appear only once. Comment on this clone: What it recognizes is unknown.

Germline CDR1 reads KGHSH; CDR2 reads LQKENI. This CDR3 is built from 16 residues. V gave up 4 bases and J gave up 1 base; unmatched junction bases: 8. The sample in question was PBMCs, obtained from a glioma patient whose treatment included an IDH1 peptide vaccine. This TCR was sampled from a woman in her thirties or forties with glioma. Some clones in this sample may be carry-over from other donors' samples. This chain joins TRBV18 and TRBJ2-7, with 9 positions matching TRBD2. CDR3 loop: CASSQAGGTISYEQYF. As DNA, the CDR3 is TGTGCCAGCTCACAAGCGGGGGGCACAATATCCTACGAGCAGTACTTC.